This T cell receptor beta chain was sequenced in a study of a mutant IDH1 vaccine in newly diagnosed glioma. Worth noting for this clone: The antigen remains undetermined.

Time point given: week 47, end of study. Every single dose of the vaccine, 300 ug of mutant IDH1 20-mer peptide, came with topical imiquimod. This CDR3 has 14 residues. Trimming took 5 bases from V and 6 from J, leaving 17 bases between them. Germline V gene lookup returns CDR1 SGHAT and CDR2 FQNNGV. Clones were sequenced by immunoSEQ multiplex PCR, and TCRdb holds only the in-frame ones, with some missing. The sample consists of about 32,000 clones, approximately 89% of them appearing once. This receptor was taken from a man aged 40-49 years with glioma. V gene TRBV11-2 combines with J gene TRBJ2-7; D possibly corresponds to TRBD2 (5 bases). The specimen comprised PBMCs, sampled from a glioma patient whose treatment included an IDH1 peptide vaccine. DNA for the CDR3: TGTGCCAGCAGCGTCGTTGTCGGGATGGGCGAGCAGTACTTC. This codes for CASSVVVGMGEQYF.